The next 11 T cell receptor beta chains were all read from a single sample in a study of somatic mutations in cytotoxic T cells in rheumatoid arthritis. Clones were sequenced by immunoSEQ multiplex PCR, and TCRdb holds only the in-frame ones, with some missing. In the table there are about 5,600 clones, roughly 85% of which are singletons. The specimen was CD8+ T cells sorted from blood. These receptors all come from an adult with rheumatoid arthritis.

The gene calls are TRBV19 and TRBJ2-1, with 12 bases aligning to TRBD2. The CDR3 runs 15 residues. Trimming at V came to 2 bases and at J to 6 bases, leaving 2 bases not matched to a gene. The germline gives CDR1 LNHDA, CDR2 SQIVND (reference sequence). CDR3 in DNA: TGTGCCAGTAGTATAACTAGCGGGAGGTCCAATGAGCAGTTCTTC. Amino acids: CASSITSGRSNEQFF.

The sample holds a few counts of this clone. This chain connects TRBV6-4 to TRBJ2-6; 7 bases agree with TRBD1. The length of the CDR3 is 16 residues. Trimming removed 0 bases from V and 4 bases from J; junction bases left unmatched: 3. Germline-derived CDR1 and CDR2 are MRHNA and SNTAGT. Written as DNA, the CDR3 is TGTGCCAGCAGTGACTCGACAGGGTCCGGGGCCAACGTCCTGACTTTC. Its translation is CASSDSTGSGANVLTF.

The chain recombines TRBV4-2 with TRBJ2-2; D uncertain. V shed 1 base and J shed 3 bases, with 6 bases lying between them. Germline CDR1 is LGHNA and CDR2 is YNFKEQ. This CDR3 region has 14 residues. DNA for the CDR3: TGTGCCAGCAGCCAAGGTGGGGACACCGGGGAGCTGTTTTTT. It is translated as CASSQGGDTGELFF.

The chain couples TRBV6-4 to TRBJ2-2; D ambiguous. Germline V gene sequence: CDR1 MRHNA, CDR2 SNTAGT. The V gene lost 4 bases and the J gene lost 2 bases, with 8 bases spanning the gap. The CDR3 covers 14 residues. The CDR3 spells CASSVNGNTGELFF. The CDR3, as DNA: TGTGCCAGCAGTGTTAACGGAAACACCGGGGAGCTGTTTTTT.

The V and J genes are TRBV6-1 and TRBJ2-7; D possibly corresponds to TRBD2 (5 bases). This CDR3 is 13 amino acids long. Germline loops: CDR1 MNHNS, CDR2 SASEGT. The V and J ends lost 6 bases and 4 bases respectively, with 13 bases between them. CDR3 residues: CASSPNTGYEQYF. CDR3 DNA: TGTGCCAGCAGCCCGAATACGGGGTACGAGCAGTACTTC.

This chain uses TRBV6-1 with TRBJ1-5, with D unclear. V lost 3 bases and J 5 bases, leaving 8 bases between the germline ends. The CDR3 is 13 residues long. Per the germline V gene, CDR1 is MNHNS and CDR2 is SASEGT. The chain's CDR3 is CASSDNEYQPQHF. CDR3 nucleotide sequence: TGTGCCAGCAGTGACAATGAGTATCAGCCCCAGCATTTT.

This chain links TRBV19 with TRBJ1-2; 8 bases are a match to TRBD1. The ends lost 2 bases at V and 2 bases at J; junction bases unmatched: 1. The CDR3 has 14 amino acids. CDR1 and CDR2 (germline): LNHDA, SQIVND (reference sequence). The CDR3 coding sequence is TGTGCCAGTAGTATATGGACAGGGAACTATGGCTACACCTTC. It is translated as CASSIWTGNYGYTF.

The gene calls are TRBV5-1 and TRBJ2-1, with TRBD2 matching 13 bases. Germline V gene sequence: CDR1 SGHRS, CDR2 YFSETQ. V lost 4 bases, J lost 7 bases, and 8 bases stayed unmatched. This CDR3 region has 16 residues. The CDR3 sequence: CASSPTSGRAGNEQFF. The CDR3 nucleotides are TGCGCCAGCAGCCCTACTAGCGGGAGGGCAGGGAATGAGCAGTTCTTC.

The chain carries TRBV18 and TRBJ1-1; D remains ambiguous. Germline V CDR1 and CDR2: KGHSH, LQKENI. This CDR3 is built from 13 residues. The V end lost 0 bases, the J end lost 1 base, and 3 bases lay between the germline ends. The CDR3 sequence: CASSPPENTEAFF. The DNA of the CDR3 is TGTGCCAGCTCACCACCGGAGAACACTGAAGCTTTCTTT.

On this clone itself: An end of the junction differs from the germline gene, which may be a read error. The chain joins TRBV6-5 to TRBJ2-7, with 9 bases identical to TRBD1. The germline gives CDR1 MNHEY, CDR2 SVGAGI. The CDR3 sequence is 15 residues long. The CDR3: CASSYSTGGAYGQYF. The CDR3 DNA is TGTGCCAGCAGTTACTCGACAGGGGGGGCCTACGGGCAGTACTTC.

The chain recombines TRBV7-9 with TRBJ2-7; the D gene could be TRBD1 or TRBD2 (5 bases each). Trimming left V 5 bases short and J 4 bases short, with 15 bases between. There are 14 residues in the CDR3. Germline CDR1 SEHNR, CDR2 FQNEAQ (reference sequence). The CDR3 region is CASSPSRGPYEQYF. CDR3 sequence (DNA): TGTGCCAGCAGCCCCTCCCGGGGCCCGTACGAGCAGTACTTC.